This TCR beta chain was obtained from a study of blood T cell repertoires in COVID-19. Study-wide background: The United States, Italy and Spain were the sources of the acute and convalescent COVID-19 samples. Sources were T cells, B-cell-depleted T cells, or PBMCs; the material itself was cDNA or gDNA.

Study processing details: Nucleated cell counts were estimated from reference gene primer amplification. This table comes from immunoSEQ multiplex PCR, and its TCRdb copy is limited to in-frame clones, with some not included. The V and J calls and the clone size are those of that table, but D and trimming were determined from the DNA. This sample carries about 35,000 clones, around 87% of them seen once, and the ten largest clones take roughly 44%. In germline, CDR1 is SGHRS, CDR2 YFSETQ. This CDR3 contains 16 residues. With 1 base clipped from V and 1 base from J, the junction kept 5 bases outside the gene matches.

The chain links TRBV5-1 to TRBJ2-3; TRBD2 matches at 8 bases. The sequenced material came from peripheral blood. The TCR originated in a human donor in a cohort sampled during active COVID-19. The CDR3 DNA reads TGCGCCAGCAGCTTGAGCGGGGGCTCGGGCACAGATACGCAGTATTTT. This sequence encodes CASSLSGGSGTDTQYF.